These 26 T cell receptor beta chains share one sample of origin, sequenced in a study of blood T cell repertoires in COVID-19. Clones were read by immunoSEQ multiplex PCR, and TCRdb kept only the in-frame ones, dropping some. This repertoire shows about 140,000 clones, 85% to 90% found once; its top ten account for around 10%. Sequenced sample: PBMCs or T cells enriched from blood (not recorded which). The receptors stem from a man aged 55 to 70 who had recovered from COVID-19.

The V and J genes are TRBV7-8 and TRBJ2-4, with TRBD1 identical over 7 bases. Per the germline V gene, CDR1 is SGHVS and CDR2 is FQNEAQ. The J segment lost 7 bases and the V segment lost 5 bases, leaving 8 bases of the junction unmatched. The length of the CDR3 is 14 residues. The CDR3 nucleotides are TGTGCCAGCAGCATCCCGAGGGGGCCGAACATTCAGTACTTC. Translated, it gives CASSIPRGPNIQYF.

The V call is TRBV6-5, the J call TRBJ1-2; no clear D gene. The V end lost 4 bases, the J end lost 0 bases, and 12 bases lay between the germline ends. From germline, CDR1 is MNHEY and CDR2 SVGAGI. This CDR3 has 15 residues. Written as DNA, the CDR3 is TGTGCCAGCAGTTGGGGAGGCTCCACTAACTATGGCTACACCTTC. Protein sequence: CASSWGGSTNYGYTF.

The rearrangement joins TRBV5-1 to TRBJ2-7; 9 bases map to TRBD1. CDR1 is SGHRS, CDR2 YFSETQ, per germline. Trimming took 4 bases from V and 3 from J; bases not matched to a gene: 14. This CDR3 spans 17 amino acids. The CDR3 protein is CASSRFRTGGEVYEQYF. CDR3 in DNA: TGCGCCAGCAGCCGTTTCAGAACAGGGGGCGAAGTCTACGAGCAGTACTTC.

The rearrangement joins TRBV7-9 to TRBJ1-4; D is possibly TRBD1 (5 bases). The CDR3 has 14 amino acids. V lost 3 bases, J lost 5 bases, and 10 bases lay in between. Germline V gene lookup returns CDR1 SEHNR and CDR2 FQNEAQ (reference sequence). The CDR3 protein is CASSLGLPNEKLFF. The CDR3 bases are TGTGCCAGCAGCTTGGGACTTCCAAATGAAAAACTGTTTTTT.

This chain connects TRBV5-4 to TRBJ1-2, with TRBD1 matching over 7 bases. Looked up from germline, CDR1 is SGHNT and CDR2 is YYREEE (reference sequence). CDR3 length: 14 amino acids. V lost 5 bases and J lost 7; bases outside the gene matches: 11. CDR3 coding DNA: TGTGCCAGCAGGGATTACAGGGGTCGGTTTGGCTACACCTTC. Its translation: CASRDYRGRFGYTF.

The rearrangement joins TRBV2 to TRBJ1-6; D remains unclear. Trimming took off 2 bases at V and 9 bases at J, with 2 bases between the two ends. This CDR3 is 11 amino acids long. Germline V gene data show CDR1 as SNHLY and CDR2 as FYNNEI. The CDR3 nucleotides read TGTGCCAGCAGTGAACGTTCACCCCTCCACTTT. Translated: CASSERSPLHF.

The chain uses TRBV10-1 and TRBJ2-2, with no clear D. Germline CDR1 reads WNHNN; CDR2 reads SYGVQD (reference sequence). V was clipped by 3 bases and J by 8 bases, with 13 bases between them. There are 14 residues in the CDR3. The CDR3 loop reads CASSESRLVGELFF. In DNA, the CDR3 is TGCGCCAGCAGTGAATCACGGTTGGTGGGGGAGCTGTTTTTT.

V and J are TRBV16 and TRBJ1-2; 9 nucleotides agree with TRBD1. Germline CDR1 is KGHSY and CDR2 is FQNENV. Trimming cost V 2 bases and J 5 bases; bases outside gene matches: 3. The CDR3 length is 14 residues. The CDR3 DNA reads TGTGCCAGCAGCCAACCTGACAGGGGGTATGGCTACACCTTC. Translation: CASSQPDRGYGYTF.

This chain connects TRBV3-1 (or the pseudogene TRBV3-2) to TRBJ2-7; D remains unclear. CDR3 length equals 14 residues. The germline gives CDR1 LGHDT, CDR2 YNNKEL (reference sequence). Trimming stripped 0 bases from V and 5 bases from J, with 11 bases between. CDR3: CASSQDNVQNEQYF. CDR3 DNA: TGTGCCAGCAGCCAAGACAACGTTCAGAACGAGCAGTACTTC.

This clone was picked up a small number of times. At the DNA level, this CDR3 is encoded by other sequences in the same sample as well. The chain employs TRBV19 and TRBJ1-5; tentatively, D is TRBD1 (5 bases). Per the germline V gene, CDR1 is LNHDA and CDR2 is SQIVND (reference sequence). Trimming left V 5 bases short and J 2 bases short, with 7 bases between. The CDR3 is 13 amino acids. CDR3 sequence (DNA): TGTGCCAGTAGTGACAGAGGCAATCAGCCCCAGCATTTT. It codes for CASSDRGNQPQHF.

This sequence joins TRBV6-5 and TRBJ1-2; TRBD1 is a possible D gene (6 bases). Trimming took off 8 bases at V and 4 bases at J, with 14 bases between the two ends. The CDR3 is 13 residues long. The germline CDR1 and CDR2 sequences are MNHEY and SVGAGI. In DNA, the CDR3 is TGTGCCAGCGGACGAACAGGGCTCTATGGCTACACCTTC. Translation gives CASGRTGLYGYTF.

The V gene is TRBV3-1 (or the pseudogene TRBV3-2), the J gene TRBJ2-1; TRBD1 is a possible D gene (5 bases). This CDR3 contains 13 residues. Germline CDR1 reads LGHDT; CDR2 reads YNNKEL (reference sequence). Trimming stripped 6 bases from V and 5 bases from J, with 11 bases between. The CDR3 spells CASSPWGDNEQFF. CDR3 nucleotide sequence: TGTGCCAGCAGTCCCTGGGGCGACAATGAGCAGTTCTTC.

The genes are TRBV25-1 and TRBJ2-7; possibly TRBD2 for D (6 bases). Trimming pared 5 bases from V and 0 bases from J, leaving 14 bases between. This CDR3 is 15 amino acids long. Germline V gene lookup returns CDR1 MGHDK and CDR2 SYGVNS. For the CDR3, the DNA is TGTGCCAGCAGTCATCCCGGGGACTTCTCCTACGAGCAGTACTTC. Its translation is CASSHPGDFSYEQYF.

J is TRBJ2-7 and V is TRBV6-5; a weak D match, TRBD2 (6 bases). The CDR3 is 12 amino acids. Germline lookup yields CDR1 MNHEY and CDR2 SVGAGI. V was clipped by 11 bases and J by 9 bases, with 20 bases between them. The CDR3 here is CACGVKAIGQYF. CDR3 sequence (DNA): TGTGCCTGCGGGGTTAAGGCAATAGGGCAGTACTTC.

CDR3 region: CASSLFRTGVQETQYF. Here the CDR3 DNA reads TGCGCCAGCAGCTTGTTTCGGACAGGGGTCCAAGAGACCCAGTACTTC. This chain connects TRBV5-1 to TRBJ2-5; 9 nucleotides agree with TRBD1. V lost 1 base, J lost 1 base, and 5 bases stayed unmatched. Germline assignment: CDR1 SGHRS and CDR2 YFSETQ. CDR3 length: 16 amino acids.

This clone was seen only a few times. V and J are TRBV24-1 and TRBJ1-4; 9 bases match TRBD1. V was pared by 4 bases and J by 5 bases, with 4 bases of the junction left unmatched. The CDR3 totals 15 residues. Germline assignment: CDR1 KGHDR and CDR2 SFDVKD. The CDR3 loop reads CATSDTGTGNEKLFF. The CDR3 coding sequence is TGTGCCACCAGTGACACCGGGACAGGGAATGAAAAACTGTTTTTT.

The genes are TRBV9 and TRBJ2-7; 10 positions match TRBD2. The CDR3 consists of 15 residues. Germline lookup yields CDR1 SGDLS and CDR2 YYNGEE. J gave up 5 bases and V 0 bases, and 5 bases lay outside the gene matches. CDR3 protein: CASSVGASGSHEQYF. DNA of the CDR3: TGTGCCAGCAGCGTAGGGGCTAGCGGGAGTCACGAGCAGTACTTC.

The V and J genes are TRBV6-5 and TRBJ1-5; the D is unclear. V lost 3 bases to trimming and J lost 5 bases, with 8 bases between them. The CDR3 is 13 amino acids. The germline V gene encodes CDR1 MNHEY and CDR2 SVGAGI. This CDR3 reads CASSYVRHQPQHF. The CDR3 DNA reads as TGTGCCAGCAGTTATGTCAGGCATCAGCCCCAGCATTTT.

This chain uses TRBV19 with TRBJ1-1; TRBD1 is a possible D gene (6 bases). CDR1 and CDR2 from the germline V gene are LNHDA and SQIVND (reference sequence). CDR3 length equals 15 residues. V lost 6 bases to trimming and J lost 11 bases, with 25 bases between them. CDR3 in amino acids: CASSPAEGGRGHAFF. The CDR3 region has the DNA TGTGCCAGTAGCCCTGCCGAGGGGGGGCGAGGTCACGCTTTCTTT.

This chain connects TRBV28 to TRBJ2-1, with D possibly being TRBD2 (10 bases). Germline CDR1 reads MDHEN; CDR2 reads SYDVKM. The V end lost 6 bases, the J end lost 10 bases, and 31 bases lay between the germline ends. The length of the CDR3 is 18 residues. The CDR3 here is CASRQGQGLAGGPLEQFF. Written as DNA, the CDR3 is TGTGCCAGCAGACAGGGACAGGGCTTAGCGGGGGGCCCCTTGGAGCAGTTCTTC.

V usage is TRBV5-5 and J usage is TRBJ2-7; 7 positions match TRBD2. The V segment lost 2 bases and the J segment 1 base; nucleotides outside the gene matches: 9. CDR1 SGHKS and CDR2 YYEKEE come from the germline V gene (reference sequence). CDR3 length equals 16 residues. DNA of the CDR3: TGTGCCAGCAGCTTCACGCTAGCGGATTCTTCCTACGAGCAGTACTTC. Protein product: CASSFTLADSSYEQYF.

This clone was seen just once. This chain links TRBV19 with TRBJ2-2; D is undetermined. Germline V gene data show CDR1 as LNHDA and CDR2 as SQIVND (reference sequence). This CDR3 spans 13 amino acids. V lost 4 bases to trimming and J lost 4 bases, with 7 bases between them. In DNA, the CDR3 is TGTGCCAGTAGTAACGCCGGCACCGGGGAGCTGTTTTTT. This gives the protein CASSNAGTGELFF.

The V gene is TRBV2, the J gene TRBJ2-7; 7 bases fit TRBD1. Germline CDR1 and CDR2: SNHLY and FYNNEI. V lost 8 bases to trimming and J lost 3 bases; unmatched junction nucleotides: 10. CDR3 length: 14 residues. This CDR3 is CASESGTALYEQYF. CDR3 DNA sequence: TGTGCCAGCGAATCCGGGACAGCGCTCTACGAGCAGTACTTC.

The V call is TRBV5-1, the J call TRBJ1-4; 11 nucleotides match TRBD1. Per the germline V gene, CDR1 is SGHRS and CDR2 is YFSETQ. The J segment lost 4 bases and the V segment lost 4 bases, leaving 3 bases of the junction unmatched. CDR3 length: 15 residues. CDR3: CASSGQGAGNEKLFF. The CDR3 region has the DNA TGCGCCAGCAGCGGACAGGGGGCGGGTAATGAAAAACTGTTTTTT.

The chain is built from TRBV13 and TRBJ1-4; unclear D gene. Germline CDR1 reads PRHDT; CDR2 reads FYEKMQ (reference sequence). The CDR3 is 14 amino acids. The V gene lost 4 bases and the J gene lost 8 bases, with 14 bases spanning the gap. The CDR3 region has the DNA TGTGCCAGCAGCTCCCGGACGTGGAGGGAAAAACTGTTTTTT. This codes for CASSSRTWREKLFF.

The chain has TRBV3-1 (or the pseudogene TRBV3-2) and TRBJ1-5, with D possibly matching TRBD1 (5 bases). Germline V gene data show CDR1 as LGHDT and CDR2 as YNNKEL (reference sequence). V lost 6 bases, J lost 6 bases, and 12 bases lay in between. The CDR3 is 13 residues long. This CDR3 reads CASSTQGGQPQHF. The CDR3, as DNA: TGTGCCAGCAGTACCCAGGGAGGTCAGCCCCAGCATTTT.